One and the same sample provided the 29 T cell receptor beta chains below, sequenced in a study of regulatory T cells in long-lasting Graves disease. Investigators prepared the TCR beta libraries by applying iRepertoire HTBI primers and Arm-PCR of CDR3 regions. TCRdb analysed the multiplex PCR reads with MiXCR anew, one entry per CDR3 protein. Here the sample spans around 400,000 distinct CDR3 sequences, 15% being singletons. As for time point: newly diagnosed GD, antithyroid drugs for less than 3 months. From PBMCs, RNA was extracted and then used to make the TCR library. This sample was also put to use in a study of T cells in Graves' hyperthyroidism and ophthalmopathy.

Sequencing used peripheral blood mononuclear cells (PBMCs), obtained at new diagnosis, from a patient treated with antithyroid drugs. Every receptor here comes from a woman in her thirties or forties with Graves disease.

This clonotype has a count of ten or more. The chain employs TRBV7-6 and TRBJ2-7; 11 nucleotides line up with TRBD2. V dropped 2 bases and J dropped 4; count of bases not matched to a gene: 13. Germline V gene data show CDR1 as SGHVS and CDR2 as FNYEAQ. The CDR3 runs to 18 residues. CDR3 in DNA: TGTGCCAGCAGCTTACTGGCCCCGGGGACTAGCGGACTTTACGAGCAGTACTTC. Protein product: CASSLLAPGTSGLYEQYF. The variable domain in full, completed from reference TRBV7-6 and TRBJ2-7, reads GAGVSQSPRYKVTKRGQDVALRCDPISGHVSLYWYRQALGQGPEFLTYFNYEAQQDKSGLPNDRFSAERPEGSISTLTIQRTEQRDSAMYRCASSLLAPGTSGLYEQYFGPGTRLTVT.

This clonotype has a count of ten or more. V gene TRBV14 combines with J gene TRBJ1-2; D uncertain. There are 14 residues in the CDR3. Germline V gene lookup returns CDR1 SGHDN and CDR2 FVKESK. V was cut by 2 bases and J by 4 bases, with 11 bases left in between. Here the CDR3 reads CASSQPGAGYGYTF. For the CDR3, the DNA is TGTGCCAGCAGCCAACCGGGAGCCGGCTATGGCTACACCTTC.

Concerning this clonotype itself: Given a much more abundant clone one base away, this may be a read error. The chain has TRBV4-1 and TRBJ2-5; D might be TRBD1 (6 bases). Near its end, the DNA agrees better with TRBJ2-7, so the J call may be wrong. This CDR3 is built from 14 residues. Germline lookup yields CDR1 MGHRA and CDR2 YSYEKL. The CDR3, as DNA: TGCGCCAGCAGCAAAGGGGACACATCCTACGAGCAGTACTTC. Translated: CASSKGDTSYEQYF.

This clonotype was recorded many times. The chain carries TRBV18 and TRBJ2-7, with TRBD2 matching over 7 bases. There are 14 residues in the CDR3. The trim removed 0 bases at V and 1 base at J, leaving 0 bases unmatched. Germline lookup yields CDR1 KGHSH and CDR2 LQKENI. In nucleotides, the CDR3 is TGTGCCAGCTCACCACCAGCGGGGTCCTACGAGCAGTACTTC. Amino acid sequence: CASSPPAGSYEQYF. The full variable domain, rest sourced from reference TRBV18 and TRBJ2-7, is NAGVMQNPRHLVRRRGQEARLRCSPMKGHSHVYWYRQLPEEGLKFMVYLQKENIIDESGMPKERFSAEFPKEGPSILRIQQVVRGDSAAYFCASSPPAGSYEQYFGPGTRLTVT.

This clonotype was found many times. The rearrangement joins TRBV6-1 to TRBJ2-5; no definite D call. CDR3 size: 14 residues. CDR1 and CDR2 from the germline V gene are MNHNS and SASEGT. Trimming shortened V by 6 bases and J by 2 bases, and 13 bases separated the two germline ends. The CDR3 coding sequence is TGTGCCAGCAGCGGACCCCCCCGTCAAGAGACCCAGTACTTC. Protein sequence: CASSGPPRQETQYF.

This clonotype was seen a few times. DNA of the CDR3: TGTGCCAGCAGCCCCGCAGGGGCAACTAATGAAAAACTGTTTTTT. Amino acids: CASSPAGATNEKLFF. The chain links TRBV3-1 to TRBJ1-4, with a possible D match to TRBD1 (6 bases). Germline CDR1 and CDR2: LGHDT and YNNKEL (reference sequence). V lost 4 bases, J lost 0 bases, and 9 bases lay in between. The CDR3 is made up of 15 amino acids.

There are many counts of this clonotype. The CDR3 nucleotides are TGTGCCAGCAGCCAAGGACTAGCGGGAGTTCGAGAGACCCAGTACTTC. This gives the protein CASSQGLAGVRETQYF. V usage is TRBV3-1 and J usage is TRBJ2-5; TRBD2 agrees at 12 bases. Germline CDR1 and CDR2: LGHDT and YNNKEL (reference sequence). The V and J ends lost 1 base and 4 bases, in that order; junction bases with no gene match: 4. The CDR3 length is 16 residues.

The chain combines TRBV27 with TRBJ2-1; unclear D gene. The CDR3 has 13 amino acids. The V gene's germline CDR1 is MNHEY and CDR2 SMNVEV (reference sequence). Trimming stripped 8 bases from V and 4 bases from J, with 12 bases between. The CDR3 reads CASGHDGYNEQFF. In DNA form, the CDR3 reads TGTGCCAGCGGTCACGACGGGTACAATGAGCAGTTCTTC.

This chain links TRBV9 with TRBJ1-4; possible D gene TRBD1, 6 bases. The CDR3 has 17 residues. Trimming left V 0 bases short and J 8 bases short, with 20 bases between. Germline V gives CDR1 SGDLS, CDR2 YYNGEE. This CDR3 is CASSVDLMGAGEEKLFF. The CDR3 bases are TGTGCCAGCAGCGTAGATCTAATGGGGGCAGGGGAAGAAAAACTGTTTTTT.

This clonotype was seen at least ten times. The chain employs TRBV11-3 and TRBJ2-1; no reliable D call. The CDR3 extends over 15 amino acids. The germline V gene has CDR1 SGHNT and CDR2 YENEEA. Trimming stripped 1 base from V and 1 base from J, with 8 bases between. CDR3 sequence (DNA): TGTGCCAGCAGCTTAGCGAGGATGTCCTACAATGAGCAGTTCTTC. It encodes CASSLARMSYNEQFF.

At least ten counts were recorded for this clonotype. This chain connects TRBV7-9 to TRBJ2-2; 11 bases line up with TRBD2. V lost 5 bases to trimming and J lost 3 bases; unmatched junction nucleotides: 5. CDR3 length equals 16 residues. CDR1 and CDR2 (germline): SEHNR, FQNEAQ (reference sequence). The CDR3 here is CASSDGTSGYTGELFF. The CDR3 bases are TGTGCCAGCAGCGACGGGACTAGCGGATACACCGGGGAGCTGTTTTTT.

In this sample, this clonotype turned up many times. With a much larger clone just one base away, this may be a read error. V usage is TRBV7-9 and J usage is TRBJ2-7; TRBD2 matches 8 bases. Germline CDR1 reads SEHNR; CDR2 reads FQNEAQ (reference sequence). The V and J ends lost 4 bases and 3 bases, in that order; junction bases with no gene match: 2. There are 13 residues in the CDR3. CDR3 sequence: CASSSGTSYEQYF. As DNA, the CDR3 is TGTGCCAGCAGCTCCGGGACTAGCTACGAGCAGTACTTC.

The chain links TRBV12-3 or TRBV12-4 to TRBJ1-2, with D tentatively TRBD1 (5 bases). This CDR3 is 16 amino acids long. Deletions cut 1 base from V and 8 bases from J, with 20 bases between. The CDR3 region is CASSLGGDLNSQGYTF. CDR3 coding DNA: TGTGCCAGCAGTTTAGGGGGGGACCTTAATTCGCAGGGCTACACCTTC.

The chain links TRBV20-1 to TRBJ1-4; D may be TRBD1 (6 bases). The CDR3 spans 18 residues. The germline CDR1 and CDR2 sequences are DFQATT and SNEGSKA (reference sequence). V dropped 3 bases and J dropped 0 bases, with 20 bases sitting between them. The DNA for the CDR3 is TGCAGTGCTAGGGGACATAACCCGGCACTTGCAACTAATGAAAAACTGTTTTTT. Its translation: CSARGHNPALATNEKLFF.

The J gene is TRBJ2-1, the V gene TRBV28; D possibly uses TRBD1 or TRBD2 (5 bases each). The germline V gene encodes CDR1 MDHEN and CDR2 SYDVKM. Between the trimmed V and J ends, which lost 2 bases and 2 bases, there was a span of 10 bases. This CDR3 is 15 amino acids long. CDR3 protein: CASSLRDGTYNEQFF. Written as DNA, the CDR3 is TGTGCCAGCAGTTTAAGGGACGGAACCTACAATGAGCAGTTCTTC. The whole variable domain, remainder taken from reference TRBV28 and TRBJ2-1, is DVKVTQSSRYLVKRTGEKVFLECVQDMDHENMFWYRQDPGLGLRLIYFSYDVKMKEKGDIPEGYSVSREKKERFSLILESASTNQTSMYLCASSLRDGTYNEQFFGPGTRLTVL.

This clonotype was recorded only once. The chain links TRBV10-3 to TRBJ1-1; D perhaps matches TRBD1 (5 bases). From germline, CDR1 is ENHRY and CDR2 SYGVKD. V lost 2 bases, J lost 0 bases, and 7 bases lay in between. The CDR3 is 14 residues long. Here the CDR3 reads CAISEDSMNTEAFF. Here the CDR3 DNA reads TGTGCCATCAGTGAGGACAGCATGAACACTGAAGCTTTCTTT.

The chain carries TRBV30 and TRBJ1-2, with D possibly TRBD1 on 6 matching bases. CDR3 length: 14 amino acids. Germline CDR1 GTSNPN, CDR2 SVGIG (reference sequence). V lost 2 bases, J lost 3 bases, and 13 bases lay in between. The CDR3 region has the DNA TGTGCCTGGAGTCGGATCCACAGGGACTATGGCTACACCTTC. This codes for CAWSRIHRDYGYTF.

This clonotype was seen ten or more times. The chain couples TRBV29-1 to TRBJ2-1; D is perhaps TRBD1 or TRBD2 (6 bases each). The V end was cut by 0 bases, the J end by 0 bases, with 12 bases between. This CDR3 has 16 residues. Germline CDR1 reads SQVTM; CDR2 reads ANQGSEA. CDR3 DNA sequence: TGCAGCGTTGAAGAGGGGGCGGGGAGCTCCTACAATGAGCAGTTCTTC. It codes for CSVEEGAGSSYNEQFF.

This clonotype was seen ten or more times. CDR3 residues: CAITNDRGRSEQYF. Here the CDR3 DNA reads TGTGCCATCACCAATGACAGGGGGAGAAGCGAGCAGTACTTC. V usage is TRBV10-3 and J usage is TRBJ2-7, with 9 bases that match TRBD1. CDR1 ENHRY and CDR2 SYGVKD come from the germline V gene. After removal of 7 bases from V and 6 bases from J, the junction contained 10 bases not matched to a gene. This CDR3 region has 14 residues.

This clonotype was seen more than once but under ten times. This chain uses TRBV20-1 with TRBJ1-1; 8 bases line up with TRBD1. This CDR3 has 14 residues. The ends lost 3 bases at V and 2 bases at J; junction bases unmatched: 5. The germline gives CDR1 DFQATT, CDR2 SNEGSKA (reference sequence). The CDR3 coding sequence is TGCAGTGCTAGCGACAGGGGATTTAACACTGAAGCTTTCTTT. This encodes CSASDRGFNTEAFF.

This clonotype appeared once. The chain is built from TRBV10-1 and TRBJ2-1; the match to TRBD1 covers 10 bases. Germline assignment: CDR1 WNHNN and CDR2 SYGVQD (reference sequence). With V trimmed by 6 bases and J by 14 bases, 7 bases remained unmatched. The CDR3 has 12 amino acids. The DNA for the CDR3 is TGCGCCAGCAGCCCCGGGACAGGGGCCAAGTTCTTC. Encoded protein: CASSPGTGAKFF.

This clonotype was found a few times. The chain is built from TRBV9 and TRBJ2-1; 10 bases match TRBD2. The CDR3 sequence is 19 residues long. CDR1 is SGDLS and CDR2 is YYNGEE in the germline V gene. V trimming: 4 bases; J trimming: 10 bases; junction bases outside the gene matches: 23. CDR3 bases: TGTGCCAGCAGCTCCGGGACCCTGGAGCCCAGCGGGAGGGCGGGGGAGCAGTTCTTC. This sequence encodes CASSSGTLEPSGRAGEQFF.

This clonotype showed up many times. The V call is TRBV7-9, the J call TRBJ2-3; 10 bases map to TRBD2. J lost 4 bases, V lost 5 bases, and 6 bases had no gene match. The CDR3 has 15 amino acids. Germline values: CDR1 SEHNR, CDR2 FQNEAQ (reference sequence). Written as DNA, the CDR3 is TGTGCCAGCAGCGGAGCGGGAGGGGGGTCAGATACGCAGTATTTT. It yields the protein CASSGAGGGSDTQYF.

Concerning this clonotype: Relative to the germline gene, one junction end is altered; a read error may explain this. The rearrangement links TRBV5-1 to TRBJ2-7; TRBD2 matches at 12 bases. The CDR3 consists of 17 residues. Germline CDR1 is SGHRS and CDR2 is YFSETQ. As DNA, the CDR3 is TGCGCCAGCAGCTTAGGGCTAGCGGGAGGGCCCCCCTACAAGCAGTACTTC. It yields the protein CASSLGLAGGPPYKQYF.

The chain combines TRBV11-2 with TRBJ2-7; 8 bases line up with TRBD2. CDR3 length: 17 residues. Trimming cost V 4 bases and J 4 bases; bases outside gene matches: 15. Per germline, CDR1 SGHAT and CDR2 FQNNGV. The DNA for the CDR3 is TGTGCCAGCAGCTCCCTTCAATATAGCGGGATGCCGTACGAGCAGTACGTC. This sequence encodes CASSSLQYSGMPYEQYV.

This clonotype was observed a few times. This chain joins TRBV4-1 and TRBJ2-1; 11 positions agree with TRBD2. The ends lost 0 bases at V and 4 bases at J; junction bases unmatched: 8. CDR1 MGHRA and CDR2 YSYEKL come from the germline V gene. CDR3 size: 18 residues. The CDR3 coding sequence is TGCGCCAGCAGCCAAGATGTCACTAGCGGGAGTTGGTACAATGAGCAGTTCTTC. Its protein product is CASSQDVTSGSWYNEQFF.

This clonotype has more than one count but fewer than ten. The chain uses TRBV19 and TRBJ2-3; D remains ambiguous. The V gene lost 3 bases and the J gene lost 0 bases, with 13 bases spanning the gap. The CDR3 is 16 residues long. Germline V gene data show CDR1 as LNHDA and CDR2 as SQIVND (reference sequence). The CDR3 is CASSIPPGPSTDTQYF. In nucleotides, the CDR3 is TGTGCCAGTAGTATTCCCCCCGGCCCAAGCACAGATACGCAGTATTTT.

This clonotype was detected ten times or more. The chain carries TRBV28 and TRBJ1-5, with 8 bases matching TRBD1. This CDR3 region has 13 residues. J was trimmed by 7 bases and V by 3 bases; bases with no gene match: 2. Germline CDR1 MDHEN, CDR2 SYDVKM. The CDR3 here is CASSFDRGQPQHF. Here the CDR3 DNA reads TGTGCCAGCAGTTTTGACAGGGGACAGCCCCAGCATTTT. The full variable domain, with the rest looked up from reference TRBV28 and TRBJ1-5, is DVKVTQSSRYLVKRTGEKVFLECVQDMDHENMFWYRQDPGLGLRLIYFSYDVKMKEKGDIPEGYSVSREKKERFSLILESASTNQTSMYLCASSFDRGQPQHFGDGTRLSIL.

This clonotype was observed a handful of times. The chain links TRBV2 to TRBJ2-1; possibly TRBD1 for D (6 bases). The CDR3 loop spans 13 amino acids. V was trimmed by 6 bases and J by 3 bases, leaving 9 bases between them. CDR1 is SNHLY and CDR2 is FYNNEI in the germline V gene. The CDR3 reads CASRDSLYNEQFF. CDR3 nucleotides: TGTGCCAGCAGGGACAGCCTCTACAATGAGCAGTTCTTC.